This entry concerns a single T cell receptor (beta chain). Its antigen remains unknown. Each donor was healthy, and each was a bone marrow donor. Germline V gene data show CDR1 as LNHDA and CDR2 as SQIVND (reference sequence). V shed 2 bases and J 4 bases; nucleotides not matched to a gene: 4. The CDR3 extends over 14 amino acids. It was with 60 Vbeta and 13 Jbeta primers that the PCR ran. Sequencing was performed with immunoSEQ multiplex PCR; in TCRdb, only in-frame clones are kept and a portion is missing. The table has approximately 210,000 clones, around 82% seen once. The sample belongs to a study of cytomegalovirus exposure and HLA in healthy donors. Study-wide results and limits: Presence/absence analyses assumed roughly uniform sequencing depth across donors, which may not hold. Most CMV-associated TCR beta chains were later found to appear HLA-restricted.

This chain connects TRBV19 to TRBJ2-5, with 7 nucleotides matching TRBD1. The source is a man aged 18 to 30 in good health and CMV-seronegative. The specimen was PBMCs. In DNA, the CDR3 is TGTGCCAGTAGTATACTAGACAGGGTAGAGACCCAGTACTTC. Encoded protein: CASSILDRVETQYF.